One and the same sample provided the 27 T cell receptor beta chains below, sequenced in a study of circulating and synovial CD4+ cells in juvenile arthritis. The method was immunoSEQ multiplex PCR; TCRdb's version includes in-frame clones alone and lacks a portion of them. The sample contains 32,000 or so clones, 90% to 95% of which appear only once. Sequencing was done on a sample of CD4+ T cells from blood. These receptors originate from a human donor with juvenile idiopathic arthritis.

This rearrangement joins TRBV7-2 to TRBJ2-7; no clear D gene. V lost 4 bases, J lost 4 bases, and 5 bases lay in between. CDR3 length: 11 residues. The germline V gene encodes CDR1 SGHTA and CDR2 FQGNSA. CDR3: CASSSRYEQYF. The DNA for the CDR3 is TGTGCCAGCAGCTCGCGTTACGAGCAGTACTTC.

The chain recombines TRBV7-2 with TRBJ2-1, with TRBD2 matching over 14 bases. V lost 1 base and J lost 6; bases outside the gene matches: 8. The CDR3 has 18 amino acids. Germline CDR1 is SGHTA and CDR2 is FQGNSA. The CDR3 DNA reads as TGTGCCAGCAGCTTAGTCGGGACTAGCGGGAGCAAGTCCAATGAGCAGTTCTTC. Encoded protein: CASSLVGTSGSKSNEQFF. Using reference TRBV7-2 and TRBJ2-1 for the parts outside the CDR3, the full variable domain is GAGVSQSPSNKVTEKGKDVELRCDPISGHTALYWYRQSLGQGLEFLIYFQGNSAPDKSGLPSDRFSAERTGGSVSTLTIQRTQQEDSAVYLCASSLVGTSGSKSNEQFFGPGTRLTVL.

The CDR3 loop is CASSVLIPRLNTEAFF. DNA of the CDR3: TGTGCCAGCAGCGTCCTTATCCCCCGTTTGAACACTGAAGCTTTCTTT. The chain is built from TRBV2 and TRBJ1-1; D not certain. The CDR3 has 16 amino acids. Per germline, CDR1 SNHLY and CDR2 FYNNEI. The V gene lost 6 bases and the J gene lost 0 bases, with 17 bases spanning the gap.

CDR3 loop: CASSGELNTEAFF. The DNA for the CDR3 is TGTGCCAGCTCAGGGGAGCTCAACACTGAAGCTTTCTTT. This chain uses TRBV18 with TRBJ1-1, with no clear D. The germline V gene has CDR1 KGHSH and CDR2 LQKENI. The CDR3 length is 13 residues. Trimming removed 5 bases at V and 2 bases at J, with 9 bases between. The whole variable domain, filled in from reference TRBV18 and TRBJ1-1, reads NAGVMQNPRHLVRRRGQEARLRCSPMKGHSHVYWYRQLPEEGLKFMVYLQKENIIDESGMPKERFSAEFPKEGPSILRIQQVVRGDSAAYFCASSGELNTEAFFGQGTRLTVV.

This clone was counted a few times. The chain is built from TRBV18 and TRBJ2-7, with TRBD2 matching over 13 bases. CDR1 is KGHSH and CDR2 is LQKENI in the germline V gene. V gave up 3 bases and J gave up 4 bases; unmatched junction bases: 0. The CDR3 spans 14 residues. CDR3 coding DNA: TGTGCCAGCTCACCGACTAGCGGGAGGTACGAGCAGTACTTC. It is translated as CASSPTSGRYEQYF. The entire variable domain, with the rest obtained from reference TRBV18 and TRBJ2-7, is as follows: NAGVMQNPRHLVRRRGQEARLRCSPMKGHSHVYWYRQLPEEGLKFMVYLQKENIIDESGMPKERFSAEFPKEGPSILRIQQVVRGDSAAYFCASSPTSGRYEQYFGPGTRLTVT.

As for this clone: The same CDR3 can be traced to other DNA sequences in this sample. The V gene is TRBV28, the J gene TRBJ1-6; 11 bases line up with TRBD1. There are 16 residues in the CDR3. Trimming cost V 4 bases and J 13 bases; bases outside gene matches: 12. The V gene's germline CDR1 is MDHEN and CDR2 SYDVKM. The CDR3 bases are TGTGCCAGCAGTTCCTCGCCGGGACAGGGGGTTTCCCCCCTCCACTTT. It translates to CASSSSPGQGVSPLHF.

The count of this clone is one. The chain joins TRBV6-5 to TRBJ2-5; 9 bases are shared with TRBD1. Germline V gives CDR1 MNHEY, CDR2 SVGAGI. The trim removed 5 bases at V and 7 bases at J, leaving 8 bases unmatched. This CDR3 has 14 residues. Here the CDR3 reads CASSNPGQGATQYF. In nucleotides, the CDR3 is TGTGCCAGCAGTAATCCGGGACAGGGAGCGACCCAGTACTTC.

The chain carries TRBV7-9 and TRBJ1-2; 9 bases align to TRBD1. V trimming: 5 bases; J trimming: 7 bases; junction bases outside the gene matches: 8. There are 14 residues in the CDR3. CDR1 is SEHNR, CDR2 FQNEAQ, per germline (reference sequence). CDR3 sequence (DNA): TGTGCCAGCAGCCGACCGGACAGGGGCCCTGGCTACACCTTC. Its translation: CASSRPDRGPGYTF.

The rearrangement uses TRBV6-5 and TRBJ2-3; possible D gene TRBD2, 6 bases. The CDR3 contains 15 residues. CDR1 MNHEY and CDR2 SVGAGI come from the germline V gene. V shed 0 bases and J shed 0 bases, with 7 bases lying between them. CDR3 protein: CASSYSGTSTDTQYF. CDR3 sequence (DNA): TGTGCCAGCAGTTACTCGGGGACTAGCACAGATACGCAGTATTTT.

The chain recombines TRBV7-2 with TRBJ1-2, with D perhaps matching TRBD1 (6 bases). Germline lookup yields CDR1 SGHTA and CDR2 FQGNSA. The CDR3 is 12 amino acids. Deletions cut 1 base from V and 9 bases from J, with 9 bases between. The CDR3 loop reads CASSLETGRYTF. In DNA, the CDR3 is TGTGCCAGCAGCTTAGAGACAGGCCGCTACACCTTC.

The chain carries TRBV28 and TRBJ1-2; 7 nucleotides match TRBD1. CDR1 is MDHEN, CDR2 SYDVKM, per germline. The CDR3 runs 14 residues. Trimming removed 6 bases from V and 9 bases from J; junction bases left unmatched: 13. The CDR3 reads CASSLQGQGTSYTF. The CDR3 DNA reads TGTGCCAGCAGCTTACAGGGGCAGGGCACTAGCTACACCTTC.

This chain joins TRBV4-1 and TRBJ2-2; TRBD2 matches at 11 bases. Per germline, CDR1 MGHRA and CDR2 YSYEKL. The CDR3 spans 17 residues. The junction had 7 bases not matched to a gene; V was cut back by 2 bases and J by 5 bases. CDR3 sequence reads: CASSQRLAGMGTGELFF. Here the CDR3 DNA reads TGCGCCAGCAGCCAACGACTAGCGGGGATGGGGACCGGGGAGCTGTTTTTT.

Details on this clone: A read error may account for a junction end that differs from germline. The chain's CDR3 is CAGSPPTANYGYTF. DNA for the CDR3: TGTGCCGGCTCACCACCAACGGCTAACTATGGCTACACCTTC. The chain couples TRBV18 to TRBJ1-2; D gene ambiguous. The CDR3 totals 14 residues. The germline gives CDR1 KGHSH, CDR2 LQKENI.

The rearrangement links TRBV6-1 to TRBJ1-5; D remains unclear. The CDR3 is made up of 14 amino acids. The V gene's germline CDR1 is MNHNS and CDR2 SASEGT. V lost 4 bases to trimming and J lost 1 base, with 8 bases between them. CDR3 residues: CASSVLTSNQPQHF. CDR3 bases: TGTGCCAGCAGTGTCCTAACGAGCAATCAGCCCCAGCATTTT.

The chain links TRBV2 to TRBJ2-7; no definite D call. The V and J ends lost 7 bases and 2 bases respectively, with 15 bases between them. The CDR3 has 14 residues. From germline, CDR1 is SNHLY and CDR2 FYNNEI. The CDR3 DNA sequence: TGTGCCAGCAAGAAAGACAAGCTCACCTACGAGCAGTACTTC. Translation: CASKKDKLTYEQYF.

The chain couples TRBV4-1 to TRBJ1-4; TRBD1 might be the D (5 bases). The length of the CDR3 is 14 residues. Per the germline V gene, CDR1 is MGHRA and CDR2 is YSYEKL. V lost 2 bases to trimming and J lost 1 base, with 5 bases between them. DNA for the CDR3: TGCGCCAGCAGCCAACAGGGAACTAATGAAAAACTGTTTTTT. Protein product: CASSQQGTNEKLFF.

The rearrangement uses TRBV9 and TRBJ2-7, with D possibly being TRBD2 (5 bases). The germline V and J ends were trimmed by 0 bases and 7 bases, with 11 bases remaining between them. CDR1 SGDLS and CDR2 YYNGEE come from the germline V gene. This CDR3 spans 13 amino acids. CDR3 loop: CASSVDSTGEQYF. The CDR3 coding sequence is TGTGCCAGCAGCGTAGATTCCACGGGGGAGCAGTACTTC. Filled out from reference TRBV9 and TRBJ2-7, the complete variable domain reads DSGVTQTPKHLITATGQRVTLRCSPRSGDLSVYWYQQSLDQGLQFLIQYYNGEERAKGNILERFSAQQFPDLHSELNLSSLELGDSALYFCASSVDSTGEQYFGPGTRLTVT.

The rearrangement joins TRBV7-2 to TRBJ1-1, with D possibly matching TRBD1 (6 bases). The CDR3 spans 15 residues. CDR1 is SGHTA and CDR2 is FQGNSA in the germline V gene. The V end was cut by 5 bases, the J end by 4 bases, with 17 bases between. This CDR3 is CASSGVGAQSTEAFF. CDR3 coding DNA: TGTGCCAGCAGCGGGGTGGGGGCCCAGAGCACTGAAGCTTTCTTT.

The J gene is TRBJ1-5, the V gene TRBV19; possibly TRBD1 for D (5 bases). V lost 3 bases, J lost 4 bases, and 13 bases lay in between. Germline assignment: CDR1 LNHDA and CDR2 SQIVND (reference sequence). This CDR3 comprises 15 residues. This chain's CDR3 is CASSIVQGLNQPQHF. CDR3 coding DNA: TGTGCCAGTAGTATTGTCCAGGGCCTAAATCAGCCCCAGCATTTT.

The chain joins TRBV11-2 to TRBJ1-2, with 7 bases fitting TRBD1. After removal of 4 bases from V and 7 bases from J, the junction contained 12 bases not matched to a gene. The CDR3 length is 15 residues. Germline CDR1 and CDR2: SGHAT and FQNNGV. The CDR3 sequence is CASSSNLDRTVGYTF. The CDR3 nucleotides are TGTGCCAGCAGCTCAAACCTGGACAGGACGGTTGGCTACACCTTC. Full variable domain (rest looked up from reference TRBV11-2 and TRBJ1-2): EAGVAQSPRYKIIEKRQSVAFWCNPISGHATLYWYQQILGQGPKLLIQFQNNGVVDDSQLPKDRFSAERLKGVDSTLKIQPAKLEDSAVYLCASSSNLDRTVGYTFGSGTRLTVV.

This sequence joins TRBV5-1 and TRBJ1-2; 7 nucleotides agree with TRBD1. The length of the CDR3 is 14 residues. V was pared by 4 bases and J by 8 bases, with 11 bases of the junction left unmatched. Germline V gene sequence: CDR1 SGHRS, CDR2 YFSETQ. CDR3 sequence reads: CASSPSTGPGGYTF. CDR3 DNA: TGCGCCAGCAGCCCCTCGACAGGGCCAGGGGGCTACACCTTC. Full variable domain (remainder filled in from reference TRBV5-1 and TRBJ1-2): KAGVTQTPRYLIKTRGQQVTLSCSPISGHRSVSWYQQTPGQGLQFLFEYFSETQRNKGNFPGRFSGRQFSNSRSEMNVSTLELGDSALYLCASSPSTGPGGYTFGSGTRLTVV.

The rearrangement links TRBV6-5 to TRBJ1-1, with 8 bases matching TRBD1. The ends lost 5 bases at V and 1 base at J; junction bases unmatched: 3. The germline V gene encodes CDR1 MNHEY and CDR2 SVGAGI. The CDR3 covers 14 residues. The CDR3 nucleotides are TGTGCCAGCAGTCCCGGGACAGGGAACACTGAAGCTTTCTTT. Encoded protein: CASSPGTGNTEAFF.

V is TRBV28 and J is TRBJ1-6, with a weak D call TRBD1 (6 bases). CDR3 length: 12 amino acids. The germline V gene has CDR1 MDHEN and CDR2 SYDVKM. V dropped 10 bases and J dropped 7 bases, with 11 bases sitting between them. The CDR3 region has the DNA TGTGCCACAGGGGTTGGGAATTCACCCCTCCACTTT. This encodes CATGVGNSPLHF.

The genes are TRBV5-1 and TRBJ2-5, with 15 bases fitting TRBD2. From germline, CDR1 is SGHRS and CDR2 YFSETQ. The CDR3 extends over 18 amino acids. V lost 3 bases and J lost 2; bases outside the gene matches: 8. The CDR3 sequence is CASSSGTSGRRYQETQYF. The CDR3 region has the DNA TGCGCCAGCAGCTCCGGGACTAGCGGGAGGCGTTATCAAGAGACCCAGTACTTC. Together with reference TRBV5-1 and TRBJ2-5, the CDR3 gives the full variable domain: KAGVTQTPRYLIKTRGQQVTLSCSPISGHRSVSWYQQTPGQGLQFLFEYFSETQRNKGNFPGRFSGRQFSNSRSEMNVSTLELGDSALYLCASSSGTSGRRYQETQYFGPGTRLLVL.

J is TRBJ2-7 and V is TRBV4-3; 7 bases are a match to TRBD2. With 0 bases clipped from V and 0 bases from J, the junction kept 5 bases outside the gene matches. Germline lookup yields CDR1 LGHNA and CDR2 YSLEER. This CDR3 region has 16 residues. CDR3 DNA: TGCGCCAGCAGCCAAGATCTGCGGGGGAGCTCCTACGAGCAGTACTTC. Translating gives CASSQDLRGSSYEQYF.

The chain couples TRBV9 to TRBJ2-7; 9 bases line up with TRBD2. The length of the CDR3 is 15 residues. Germline CDR1 and CDR2: SGDLS and YYNGEE. J gave up 7 bases and V 5 bases, and 13 bases lay outside the gene matches. In DNA, the CDR3 is TGTGCCAGCAGTCAGAGTTTAGCGGGAGAAGGGGAGCAGTACTTC. Protein: CASSQSLAGEGEQYF.

The chain couples TRBV6-5 to TRBJ2-2; possible D gene TRBD1, 5 bases. The V gene lost 0 bases and the J gene lost 4 bases, with 12 bases spanning the gap. This CDR3 comprises 16 residues. Per the germline V gene, CDR1 is MNHEY and CDR2 is SVGAGI. CDR3 region: CASSYSFRAGTGELFF. The CDR3 DNA sequence: TGTGCCAGCAGTTACTCGTTCAGGGCCGGCACCGGGGAGCTGTTTTTT.